The rows below give T cell receptor beta chains drawn from one sample of a study of T cells in Graves' hyperthyroidism and ophthalmopathy. TCRdb reanalysed the multiplex PCR reads using MiXCR and keeps one entry per CDR3 protein. The sample lists hundreds of thousands of distinct CDR3 sequences, approximately 36% occurring once. The sequenced material came from blood. Receptor source: a woman between 40 and 55 years old with Graves' hyperthyroidism. Both conserved end residues are part of each CDR3. The D gene is left open where the match is weak. Size tells how often a clone was seen (once, few, many) or the class of an expanded clone, and some rows leave it out.

V: TRBV20-1
size: many
J: TRBJ2-2
D: TRBD2
CDR3: CSGGRREGLKMFF
DNA: TGCAGTGGGGGTAGGCGGGAGGGCCTAAAGATGTTTTTT

V: TRBV4-3
size: NA
J: TRBJ2-2
D: NA
CDR3: CASSQELGFGTGELFF
DNA: TGCGCCAGCAGCCAAGAGCTAGGGTTTGGGACCGGGGAGCTGTTTTTT

V: TRBV6-2/TRBV6-3
size: NA
J: TRBJ2-7
D: NA
CDR3: CASSRLRAPYGQYF
DNA: TGTGCCAGCAGTCGCCTCCGTGCCCCCTACGGGCAGTACTTC

V: TRBV19
size: NA
J: TRBJ2-5
D: TRBD2
CDR3: CATGLAGGGTQYF
DNA: TGTGCCACGGGACTAGCGGGGGGGGGGACCCAGTACTTC

V: TRBV7-8
size: NA
J: TRBJ2-1
D: NA
CDR3: CASSFHPSFADEQFF
DNA: TGTGCCAGCAGCTTTCATCCCTCGTTTGCCGATGAGCAGTTCTTC

V: TRBV19
size: NA
J: TRBJ1-1
D: NA
CDR3: CASSISGAYTEAFF
DNA: TGTGCCAGTAGTATTTCTGGGGCTTACACTGAAGCTTTCTTT

V: TRBV20-1
size: NA
J: TRBJ1-2
D: NA
CDR3: CSARGTHGYTF
DNA: TGCAGTGCTAGAGGAACACATGGCTACACCTTC

V: TRBV20-1
size: many
J: TRBJ1-1
D: NA
CDR3: CSARDTGTGTEAFF
DNA: TGCAGTGCTAGAGATACCGGAACGGGCACTGAAGCTTTCTTT

V: TRBV6-5
size: many
J: TRBJ1-6
D: NA
CDR3: CAVRTTTNSPLHF
DNA: TGTGCCGTCCGGACCACGACTAATTCACCCCTCCACTTT

V: TRBV9
size: few
J: TRBJ2-7
D: NA
CDR3: CASSPETFYDEQYF
DNA: TGTGCCAGCAGCCCCGAGACATTCTATGACGAGCAGTACTTC

V: TRBV25-1
size: many
J: TRBJ2-2
D: NA
CDR3: CASSEGLGGELFF
DNA: TGTGCCAGCAGTGAAGGGCTCGGCGGGGAGCTGTTTTTT

V: TRBV4-1
size: many
J: TRBJ2-7
D: TRBD1
CDR3: CASSQGGQLYEQYF
DNA: TGCGCCAGCAGCCAAGGGGGACAGCTCTACGAGCAGTACTTC

V: TRBV4-1
size: NA
J: TRBJ2-7
D: NA
CDR3: CASTSGPTSSYEQYF
DNA: TGCGCCAGCACCAGTGGCCCTACTAGCTCCTACGAGCAGTACTTC

V: TRBV7-9
size: many
J: TRBJ1-4
D: NA
CDR3: CASSTGSGTNEKLFF
DNA: TGTGCCAGCAGCACAGGGTCTGGCACTAATGAAAAACTGTTTTTT

V: TRBV12-3/TRBV12-4
size: many
J: TRBJ1-4
D: NA
CDR3: CASSLGEKLFF
DNA: TGTGCCAGCAGCTTAGGAGAAAAACTGTTTTTT

V: TRBV20-1
size: many
J: TRBJ2-5
D: NA
CDR3: CSARGGLGDQQETQYF
DNA: TGCAGTGCTAGAGGAGGCCTAGGGGACCAGCAAGAGACCCAGTACTTC

V: TRBV11-2
size: NA
J: TRBJ1-5
D: NA
CDR3: CASSLSQQNQPQHF
DNA: TGTGCCAGCAGCTTGTCACAGCAGAATCAGCCCCAGCATTTT

V: TRBV10-3
size: NA
J: TRBJ2-1
D: NA
CDR3: CAISDRSDNEQFF
DNA: TGTGCCATCAGTGACCGCAGTGACAATGAGCAGTTCTTC

V: TRBV7-9
size: many
J: TRBJ1-2
D: NA
CDR3: CASSSAIDRRRLGYTF
DNA: TGTGCCAGCAGCTCAGCTATAGACAGGAGACGTCTTGGCTACACCTTC

V: TRBV7-2
size: many
J: TRBJ2-5
D: NA
CDR3: CASSFTGPETQYF
DNA: TGTGCCAGCAGCTTTACAGGGCCGGAGACCCAGTACTTC

V: TRBV20-1
size: NA
J: TRBJ2-2
D: TRBD1
CDR3: CSAGESGTGFGAGELFF
DNA: TGCAGTGCTGGAGAGTCCGGGACAGGGTTTGGGGCCGGGGAGCTGTTTTTT

V: TRBV12-3/TRBV12-4
size: many
J: TRBJ2-7
D: NA
CDR3: CASRGPQDSEQYF
DNA: TGTGCCAGCAGGGGACCCCAGGATTCGGAGCAGTACTTC